Below, 21 T cell receptor beta chains from the same sample are listed, as sequenced in a study of cytomegalovirus exposure and HLA in healthy donors. The primer mix had 60 Vbeta and 13 Jbeta primers. The table came from immunoSEQ multiplex PCR; TCRdb's copy has only in-frame clones and leaves some out. This sample has some 110,000 clones; 78% occur once, and the top ten carry approximately 5.1%. Source material: PBMCs. The receptors here all came from a male donor in good health and CMV-seronegative.

The V and J genes are TRBV4-1 and TRBJ1-5; D unclear. The CDR3 extends over 14 amino acids. V lost 1 base, J lost 4 bases, and 8 bases lay in between. The germline V gene has CDR1 MGHRA and CDR2 YSYEKL. DNA for the CDR3: TGCGCCAGCAGCCAAGGCCCGAGGAATCAGCCCCAGCATTTT. Translation: CASSQGPRNQPQHF.

This clone was seen only a few times. Written as DNA, the CDR3 is TGTGCCAGCAGTACCAGGGGGGACGGCACTGAAGCTTTCTTT. Amino acids: CASSTRGDGTEAFF. The chain recombines TRBV6-6 with TRBJ1-1, with TRBD1 matching over 7 bases. V was clipped by 5 bases and J by 4 bases; unmatched bases: 7. This CDR3 comprises 14 residues. Germline loops: CDR1 MNHNY, CDR2 SVGAGI (reference sequence).

The gene calls are TRBV5-1 and TRBJ2-1; the match to TRBD1 covers 7 bases. CDR3 size: 14 residues. V gave up 1 base and J gave up 6 bases; unmatched junction bases: 4. Germline-derived CDR1 and CDR2 are SGHRS and YFSETQ. The CDR3 bases are TGCGCCAGCAGCTTGTCACAGGGGCCCAATGAGCAGTTCTTC. Residues: CASSLSQGPNEQFF.

The rearrangement joins TRBV29-1 to TRBJ2-5, with 7 bases matching TRBD1. The J segment lost 9 bases and the V segment lost 7 bases, leaving 11 bases of the junction unmatched. Germline V lookup: CDR1 SQVTM, CDR2 ANQGSEA. The CDR3 is 12 amino acids. The CDR3 nucleotides are TGCAGCGCCAGCCGGGACAGAGGAGCCCAGTACTTC. It translates to CSASRDRGAQYF.

In its sample, this clone was seen a few times. V is TRBV2 and J is TRBJ1-2; 7 nucleotides match TRBD1. V trimming: 7 bases; J trimming: 1 base; junction bases outside the gene matches: 9. CDR1 and CDR2 (germline): SNHLY, FYNNEI. The CDR3 is made up of 15 amino acids. The CDR3 coding sequence is TGTGCCAGCACCCAGACAGGGCTAAGTAACTATGGCTACACCTTC. Translation gives CASTQTGLSNYGYTF. Variable domain in full (rest from reference TRBV2 and TRBJ1-2): EPEVTQTPSHQVTQMGQEVILRCVPISNHLYFYWYRQILGQKVEFLVSFYNNEISEKSEIFDDQFSVERPDGSNFTLKIRSTKLEDSAMYFCASTQTGLSNYGYTFGSGTRLTVV.

J is TRBJ2-7 and V is TRBV18, with TRBD2 identical over 7 bases. Germline CDR1 and CDR2: KGHSH and LQKENI. This CDR3 is 15 amino acids long. V shed 0 bases and J 2 bases; nucleotides not matched to a gene: 4. The CDR3 spells CASSPPTSRTYEQYF. The CDR3 region has the DNA TGTGCCAGCTCACCACCGACTAGCAGGACCTACGAGCAGTACTTC.

The chain links TRBV28 to TRBJ2-7; unclear D gene. CDR3 length: 11 amino acids. V was shortened by 8 bases and J by 9 bases, with 14 bases between the two germline ends. Looked up from germline, CDR1 is MDHEN and CDR2 is SYDVKM. The chain's CDR3 is CASHFEQVQYF. DNA of the CDR3: TGTGCCAGCCACTTCGAGCAGGTGCAGTACTTC.

The V and J genes are TRBV7-3 and TRBJ2-5, with 8 bases aligning to TRBD1. J was trimmed by 5 bases and V by 5 bases; bases with no gene match: 10. The CDR3 extends over 15 amino acids. The V gene's germline CDR1 is SGHTA and CDR2 FQGTGA. The CDR3 loop is CASSGGQGSAETQYF. As DNA, the CDR3 is TGTGCCAGCAGCGGAGGACAGGGATCGGCGGAGACCCAGTACTTC.

The J gene is TRBJ1-3, the V gene TRBV9; D is undetermined. Germline CDR1 and CDR2: SGDLS and YYNGEE. This CDR3 spans 15 amino acids. V was clipped by 3 bases and J by 0 bases, with 10 bases between them. CDR3 in DNA: TGTGCCAGCAGCGGAACGGGTGGCTCTGGAAACACCATATATTTT. This translates into CASSGTGGSGNTIYF.

With respect to this clone: The junction and the germline gene differ at one end; a read error may be behind it. Other DNA sequences in this sample translate to the same CDR3. The chain recombines TRBV9 with TRBJ1-1; D perhaps matches TRBD1 (5 bases). This CDR3 has 13 residues. Germline loops: CDR1 SGDLS, CDR2 YYNGEE. The CDR3 region is CASSTSGNTEAFF. For the CDR3, the DNA is TGTGCCAGCAGCACCTCAGGGAACACTGAGGCTTTCTTT. Full variable domain (missing parts from reference TRBV9 and TRBJ1-1): DSGVTQTPKHLITATGQRVTLRCSPRSGDLSVYWYQQSLDQGLQFLIQYYNGEERAKGNILERFSAQQFPDLHSELNLSSLELGDSALYFCASSTSGNTEAFFGQGTRLTVV.

The chain has TRBV5-1 and TRBJ2-7, with 9 positions matching TRBD1. Looked up from germline, CDR1 is SGHRS and CDR2 is YFSETQ. V dropped 1 base and J dropped 5; count of bases not matched to a gene: 4. The CDR3 has 14 amino acids. The CDR3 bases are TGCGCCAGCAGCTTGCAACAGGGGGCAAACGAGCAGTACTTC. Its protein product is CASSLQQGANEQYF.

The chain combines TRBV11-2 with TRBJ2-5; D is possibly TRBD1 (6 bases). Trimming left V 6 bases short and J 1 base short, with 18 bases between. The CDR3 sequence is 16 residues long. Germline V gene lookup returns CDR1 SGHAT and CDR2 FQNNGV. Written as DNA, the CDR3 is TGTGCCAGCAGTTTCAATCATGGGACATTCCAAGAGACCCAGTACTTC. Translated, it gives CASSFNHGTFQETQYF.

The V call is TRBV9, the J call TRBJ2-5; the match to TRBD1 covers 9 bases. Germline V gives CDR1 SGDLS, CDR2 YYNGEE. The CDR3 is made up of 15 amino acids. J lost 4 bases, V lost 3 bases, and 7 bases had no gene match. The CDR3 loop is CASSAGQGGSETQYF. In DNA, the CDR3 is TGTGCCAGCAGCGCGGGACAGGGCGGATCAGAGACCCAGTACTTC.

V is TRBV7-6 and J is TRBJ2-7; TRBD2 agrees at 8 bases. Germline CDR1 reads SGHVS; CDR2 reads FNYEAQ. CDR3 length: 17 amino acids. Trimming removed 1 base from V and 3 bases from J; junction bases left unmatched: 11. The CDR3 here is CASSLEGSGRIVYEQYF. The CDR3 region has the DNA TGTGCCAGCAGCTTAGAGGGCAGCGGGAGAATAGTCTACGAGCAGTACTTC.

This clone was counted only a few times. The genes are TRBV2 and TRBJ1-1; D is undetermined. CDR1 and CDR2 from the germline V gene are SNHLY and FYNNEI. The V end lost 5 bases, the J end lost 8 bases, and 18 bases lay between the germline ends. The length of the CDR3 is 14 residues. CDR3 protein: CASSRRGGAEEAFF. CDR3 in DNA: TGTGCCAGCAGTCGGAGAGGCGGCGCGGAAGAAGCTTTCTTT.

The J gene is TRBJ2-5, the V gene TRBV4-2; 8 bases line up with TRBD2. From germline, CDR1 is LGHNA and CDR2 YNFKEQ. The CDR3 is 15 amino acids. J lost 5 bases, V lost 0 bases, and 5 bases had no gene match. As DNA, the CDR3 is TGTGCCAGCAGCCAAGATGAAACGGGAGGGGAGACCCAGTACTTC. Residues: CASSQDETGGETQYF.

The genes are TRBV7-3 and TRBJ1-1; the D is unclear. This CDR3 comprises 12 residues. V was trimmed by 1 base and J by 5 bases, leaving 5 bases between them. The germline gives CDR1 SGHTA, CDR2 FQGTGA. In DNA form, the CDR3 reads TGTGCCAGCAGCTTAAGAGAAACTGAAGCTTTCTTT. Translated: CASSLRETEAFF.

This CDR3 is CATSRGNGRIDGQYF. The CDR3 DNA follows: TGTGCCACCAGCAGAGGGAACGGGAGGATCGACGGGCAGTACTTC. The chain couples TRBV15 to TRBJ2-7; 7 nucleotides line up with TRBD2. Germline CDR1 is LNHNV and CDR2 is YYDKDF (reference sequence). The CDR3 spans 15 residues. Trimming at V came to 1 base and at J to 9 bases, leaving 12 bases not matched to a gene.

The chain uses TRBV27 and TRBJ1-1; no firm D call. The CDR3 consists of 16 residues. Trimming stripped 5 bases from V and 1 base from J, with 17 bases between. Germline V gene sequence: CDR1 MNHEY, CDR2 SMNVEV (reference sequence). CDR3 nucleotide sequence: TGTGCCAGCAGTCATGTCCTCAGGCAGAGGAACACTGAAGCTTTCTTT. It translates to CASSHVLRQRNTEAFF.

The chain carries TRBV10-3 and TRBJ2-7; TRBD2 might be the D (5 bases). Germline V gives CDR1 ENHRY, CDR2 SYGVKD. This CDR3 comprises 12 residues. With 2 bases removed from V and 3 bases from J, the gap between germline ends came to 5 bases. The CDR3 loop is CAISEEGYEQYF. As DNA, the CDR3 is TGTGCCATCAGTGAGGAGGGCTACGAGCAGTACTTC.

Only a few counts were recorded for this clone. The chain combines TRBV7-3 with TRBJ2-1, with 13 nucleotides matching TRBD2. This CDR3 region has 14 residues. After removal of 5 bases from V and 8 bases from J, the junction contained 3 bases not matched to a gene. Germline V gives CDR1 SGHTA, CDR2 FQGTGA. The CDR3 nucleotides are TGTGCCAGCAGCCAAGGACTAGCGGGAGATGAGCAGTTCTTC. It encodes CASSQGLAGDEQFF.